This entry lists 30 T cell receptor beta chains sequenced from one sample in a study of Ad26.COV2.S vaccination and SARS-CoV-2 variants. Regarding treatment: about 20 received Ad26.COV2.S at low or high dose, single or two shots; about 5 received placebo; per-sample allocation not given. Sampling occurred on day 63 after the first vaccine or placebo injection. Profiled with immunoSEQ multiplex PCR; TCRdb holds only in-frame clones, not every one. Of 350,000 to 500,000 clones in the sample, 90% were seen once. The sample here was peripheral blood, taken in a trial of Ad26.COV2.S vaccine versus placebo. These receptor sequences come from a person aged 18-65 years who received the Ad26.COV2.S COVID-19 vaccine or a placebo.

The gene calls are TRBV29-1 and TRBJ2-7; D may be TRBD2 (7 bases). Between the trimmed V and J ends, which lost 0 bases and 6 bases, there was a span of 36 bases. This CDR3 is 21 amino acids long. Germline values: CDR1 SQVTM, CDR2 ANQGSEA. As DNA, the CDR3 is TGCAGCGTTGAAGAACTAGCGCCAGGGGAATATTTATTATTGGGGTCGGTCGAGCAGTACTTC. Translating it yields CSVEELAPGEYLLLGSVEQYF.

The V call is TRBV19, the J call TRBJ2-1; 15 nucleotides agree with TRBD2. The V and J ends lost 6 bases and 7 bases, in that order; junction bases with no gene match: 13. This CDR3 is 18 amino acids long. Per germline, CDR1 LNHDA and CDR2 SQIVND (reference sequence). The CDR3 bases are TGTGCCAGTAGACCTGGGGGGACTAGCGGGAGGCTTTCAAATGAGCAGTTCTTC. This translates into CASRPGGTSGRLSNEQFF.

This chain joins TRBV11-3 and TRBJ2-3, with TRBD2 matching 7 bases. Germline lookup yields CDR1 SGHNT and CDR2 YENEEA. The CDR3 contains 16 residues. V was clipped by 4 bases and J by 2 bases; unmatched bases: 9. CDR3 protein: CASSSSFAGATDTQYF. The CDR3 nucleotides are TGTGCCAGCAGCTCATCCTTCGCGGGAGCCACAGATACGCAGTATTTT.

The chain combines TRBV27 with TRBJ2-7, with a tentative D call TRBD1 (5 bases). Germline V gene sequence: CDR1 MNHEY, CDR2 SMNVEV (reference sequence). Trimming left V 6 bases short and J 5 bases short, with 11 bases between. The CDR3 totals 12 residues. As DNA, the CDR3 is TGTGCCAGCAGCCCCCAGGGCCACGAGCAGTACTTC. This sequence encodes CASSPQGHEQYF.

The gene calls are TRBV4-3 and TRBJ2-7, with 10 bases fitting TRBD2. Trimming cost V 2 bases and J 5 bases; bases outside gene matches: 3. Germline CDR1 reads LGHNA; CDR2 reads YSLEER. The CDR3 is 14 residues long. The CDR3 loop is CASSQTSGNNEQYF. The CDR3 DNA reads TGCGCCAGCAGCCAAACTAGCGGGAACAACGAGCAGTACTTC.

The CDR3 reads CASSFTLVSRESSTGELFF. The DNA of the CDR3 is TGCGCCAGCAGCTTCACCTTAGTTTCGCGGGAGTCGAGCACCGGGGAGCTGTTTTTT. This chain uses TRBV4-1 with TRBJ2-2, with 7 bases lining up with TRBD2. Germline-derived CDR1 and CDR2 are MGHRA and YSYEKL. V shed 5 bases and J 4 bases; nucleotides not matched to a gene: 19. The CDR3 is made up of 19 amino acids.

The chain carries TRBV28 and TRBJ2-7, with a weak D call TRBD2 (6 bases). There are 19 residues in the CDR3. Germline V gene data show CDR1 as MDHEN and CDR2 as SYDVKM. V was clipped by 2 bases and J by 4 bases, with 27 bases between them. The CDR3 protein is CASSLGSGEWGSRWYEQYF. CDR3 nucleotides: TGTGCCAGCAGTTTAGGCTCGGGGGAGTGGGGGAGCCGATGGTACGAGCAGTACTTC.

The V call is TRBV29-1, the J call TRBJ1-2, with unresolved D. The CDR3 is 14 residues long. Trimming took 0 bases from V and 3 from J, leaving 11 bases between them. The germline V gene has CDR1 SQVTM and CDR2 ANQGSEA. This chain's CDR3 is CSVEDPDGDYGYTF. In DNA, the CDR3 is TGCAGCGTTGAAGATCCGGACGGGGACTATGGCTACACCTTC.

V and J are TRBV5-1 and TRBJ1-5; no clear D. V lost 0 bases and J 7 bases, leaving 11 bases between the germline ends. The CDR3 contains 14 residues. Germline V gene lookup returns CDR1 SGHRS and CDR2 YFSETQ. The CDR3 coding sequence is TGCGCCAGCAGCTTGGAAGGGAGTGGACAGCCCCAGCATTTT. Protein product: CASSLEGSGQPQHF.

Written as DNA, the CDR3 is TGTGCCAGCAGTTTCACTAGCGGGAACTCCTACGAGCAGTACTTC. Translating gives CASSFTSGNSYEQYF. The chain employs TRBV27 and TRBJ2-7; 10 bases map to TRBD2. This CDR3 is 15 amino acids long. The trim removed 3 bases at V and 0 bases at J, leaving 2 bases unmatched. Germline CDR1 and CDR2: MNHEY and SMNVEV (reference sequence).

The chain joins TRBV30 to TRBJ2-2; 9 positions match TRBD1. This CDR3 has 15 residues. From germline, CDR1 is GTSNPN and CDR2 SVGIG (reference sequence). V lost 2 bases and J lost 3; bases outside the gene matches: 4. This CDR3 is CAWSHRGRYTGELFF. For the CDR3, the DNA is TGTGCCTGGAGTCACAGGGGGCGATACACCGGGGAGCTGTTTTTT.

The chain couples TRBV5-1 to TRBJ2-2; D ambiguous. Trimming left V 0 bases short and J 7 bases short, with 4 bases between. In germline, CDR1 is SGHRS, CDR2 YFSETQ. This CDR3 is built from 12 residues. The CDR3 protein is CASSLVGGELFF. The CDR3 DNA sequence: TGCGCCAGCAGCTTGGTGGGCGGGGAGCTGTTTTTT.

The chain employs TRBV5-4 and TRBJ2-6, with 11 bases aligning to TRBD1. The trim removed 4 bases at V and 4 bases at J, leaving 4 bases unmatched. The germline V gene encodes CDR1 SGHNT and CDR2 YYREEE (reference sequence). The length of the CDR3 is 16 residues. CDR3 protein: CASSGQGAAGANVLTF. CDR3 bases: TGTGCCAGCAGCGGACAGGGGGCTGCCGGGGCCAACGTCCTGACTTTC. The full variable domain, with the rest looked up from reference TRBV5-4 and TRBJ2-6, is ETGVTQSPTHLIKTRGQQVTLRCSSQSGHNTVSWYQQALGQGPQFIFQYYREEENGRGNFPPRFSGLQFPNYSSELNVNALELDDSALYLCASSGQGAAGANVLTFGAGSRLTVL.

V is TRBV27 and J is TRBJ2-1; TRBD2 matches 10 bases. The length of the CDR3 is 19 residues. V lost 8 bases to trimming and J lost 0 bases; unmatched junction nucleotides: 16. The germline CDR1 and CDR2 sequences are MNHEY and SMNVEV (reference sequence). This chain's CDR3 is CASGLSSGRLFSSYNEQFF. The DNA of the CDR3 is TGTGCCAGCGGCCTGAGTAGCGGGAGGCTCTTTAGCTCCTACAATGAGCAGTTCTTC.

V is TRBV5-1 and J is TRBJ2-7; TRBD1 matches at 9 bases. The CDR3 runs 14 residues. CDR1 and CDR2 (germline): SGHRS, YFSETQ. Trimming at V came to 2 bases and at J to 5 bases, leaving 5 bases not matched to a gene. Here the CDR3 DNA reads TGCGCCAGCAGCTTCGGGACAGGGAGCCACGAGCAGTACTTC. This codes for CASSFGTGSHEQYF.

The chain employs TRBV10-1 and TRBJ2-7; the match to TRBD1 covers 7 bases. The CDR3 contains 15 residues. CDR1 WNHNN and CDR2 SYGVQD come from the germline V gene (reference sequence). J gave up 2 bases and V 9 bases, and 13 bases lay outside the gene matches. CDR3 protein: CASNKNRGHPYEQYF. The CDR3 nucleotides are TGCGCCAGTAATAAAAACAGGGGTCACCCCTACGAGCAGTACTTC.

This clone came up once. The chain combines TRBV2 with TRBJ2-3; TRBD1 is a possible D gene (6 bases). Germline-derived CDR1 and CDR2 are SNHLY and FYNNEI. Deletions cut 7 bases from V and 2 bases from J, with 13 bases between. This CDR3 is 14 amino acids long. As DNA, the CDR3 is TGTGCCAGCACGTCTCAGGGGTACACAGATACGCAGTATTTT. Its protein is CASTSQGYTDTQYF. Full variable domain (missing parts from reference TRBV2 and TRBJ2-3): EPEVTQTPSHQVTQMGQEVILRCVPISNHLYFYWYRQILGQKVEFLVSFYNNEISEKSEIFDDQFSVERPDGSNFTLKIRSTKLEDSAMYFCASTSQGYTDTQYFGPGTRLTVL.

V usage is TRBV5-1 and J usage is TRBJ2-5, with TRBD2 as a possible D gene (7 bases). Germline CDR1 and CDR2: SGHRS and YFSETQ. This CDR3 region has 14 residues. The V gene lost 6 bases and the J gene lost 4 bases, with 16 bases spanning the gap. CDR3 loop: CASTVGGGSETQYF. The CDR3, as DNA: TGCGCCAGCACCGTTGGGGGGGGCTCAGAGACCCAGTACTTC.

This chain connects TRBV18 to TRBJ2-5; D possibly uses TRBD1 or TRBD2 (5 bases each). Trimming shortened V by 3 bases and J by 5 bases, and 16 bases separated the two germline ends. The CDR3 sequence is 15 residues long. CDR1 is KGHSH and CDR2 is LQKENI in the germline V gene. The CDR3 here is CASSPALGAGETQYF. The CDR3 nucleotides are TGTGCCAGCTCACCCGCACTAGGGGCCGGGGAGACCCAGTACTTC.

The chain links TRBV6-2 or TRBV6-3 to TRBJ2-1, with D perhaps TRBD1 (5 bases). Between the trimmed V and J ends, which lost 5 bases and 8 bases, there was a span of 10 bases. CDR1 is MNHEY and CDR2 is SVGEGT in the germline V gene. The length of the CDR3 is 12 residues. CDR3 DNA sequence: TGTGCCAGCAGTCGTTTGGGGCATGAGCAGTTCTTC. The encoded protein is CASSRLGHEQFF.

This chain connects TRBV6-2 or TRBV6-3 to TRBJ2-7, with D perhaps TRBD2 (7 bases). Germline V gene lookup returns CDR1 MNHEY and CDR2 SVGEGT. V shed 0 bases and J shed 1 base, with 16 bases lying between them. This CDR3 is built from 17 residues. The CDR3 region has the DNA TGTGCCAGCAGTTACTCGACGGGGGGCAGGAATTCCTACGAGCAGTACTTC. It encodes CASSYSTGGRNSYEQYF.

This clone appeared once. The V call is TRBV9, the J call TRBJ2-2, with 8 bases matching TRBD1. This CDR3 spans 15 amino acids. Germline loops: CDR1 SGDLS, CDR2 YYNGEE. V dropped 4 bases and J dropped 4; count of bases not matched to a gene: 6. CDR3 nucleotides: TGTGCCAGCAGCTCTGGGACAGGTGTCACCGGGGAGCTGTTTTTT. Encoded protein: CASSSGTGVTGELFF.

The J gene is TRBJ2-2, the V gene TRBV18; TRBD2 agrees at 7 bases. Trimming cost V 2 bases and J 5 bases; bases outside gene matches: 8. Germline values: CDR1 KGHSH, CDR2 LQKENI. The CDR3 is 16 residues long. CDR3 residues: CASSPGTSAWTGELFF. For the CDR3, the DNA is TGTGCCAGCTCACCAGGAACTAGCGCTTGGACCGGGGAGCTGTTTTTT.

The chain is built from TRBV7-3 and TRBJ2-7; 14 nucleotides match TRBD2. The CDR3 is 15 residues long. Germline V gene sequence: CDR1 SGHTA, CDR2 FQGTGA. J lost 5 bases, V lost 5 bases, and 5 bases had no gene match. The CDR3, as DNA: TGTGCCAGCAGCCGACTAGCGGGAGGGCTACACGAGCAGTACTTC. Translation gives CASSRLAGGLHEQYF.

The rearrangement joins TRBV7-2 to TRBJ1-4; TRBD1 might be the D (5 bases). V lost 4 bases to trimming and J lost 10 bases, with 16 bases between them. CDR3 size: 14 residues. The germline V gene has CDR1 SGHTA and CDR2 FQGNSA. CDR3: CASSSTPRGGKLFF. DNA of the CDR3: TGTGCCAGCAGCTCGACACCGCGGGGGGGAAAACTGTTTTTT.

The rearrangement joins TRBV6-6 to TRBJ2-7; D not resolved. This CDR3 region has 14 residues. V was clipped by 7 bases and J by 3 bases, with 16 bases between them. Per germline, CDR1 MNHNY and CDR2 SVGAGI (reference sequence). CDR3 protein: CASKRGRQSYEQYF. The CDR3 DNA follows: TGTGCCAGCAAGAGAGGACGGCAGAGCTACGAGCAGTACTTC.

Here the CDR3 reads CASSFVSAYSTDTQYF. In nucleotides, the CDR3 is TGTGCCAGCAGTTTCGTGAGCGCCTATAGCACAGATACGCAGTATTTT. This chain uses TRBV28 with TRBJ2-3; D gene ambiguous. The germline V gene has CDR1 MDHEN and CDR2 SYDVKM. Trimming left V 3 bases short and J 0 bases short, with 13 bases between. The CDR3 sequence is 16 residues long.

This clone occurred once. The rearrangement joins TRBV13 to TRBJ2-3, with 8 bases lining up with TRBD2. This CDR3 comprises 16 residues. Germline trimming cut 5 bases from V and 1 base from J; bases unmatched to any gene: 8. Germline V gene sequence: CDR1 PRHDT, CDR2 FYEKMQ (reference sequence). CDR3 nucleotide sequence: TGTGCCAGCAGCCCCTATTCAGCGGGAGGCACAGATACGCAGTATTTT. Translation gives CASSPYSAGGTDTQYF.

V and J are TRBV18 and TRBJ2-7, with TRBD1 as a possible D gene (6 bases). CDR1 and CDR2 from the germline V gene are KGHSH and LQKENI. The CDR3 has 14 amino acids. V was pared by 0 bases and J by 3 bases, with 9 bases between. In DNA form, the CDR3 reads TGTGCCAGCTCACCACCGGCAGGGGACTACGAGCAGTACTTC. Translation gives CASSPPAGDYEQYF. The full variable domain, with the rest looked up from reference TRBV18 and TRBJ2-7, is NAGVMQNPRHLVRRRGQEARLRCSPMKGHSHVYWYRQLPEEGLKFMVYLQKENIIDESGMPKERFSAEFPKEGPSILRIQQVVRGDSAAYFCASSPPAGDYEQYFGPGTRLTVT.

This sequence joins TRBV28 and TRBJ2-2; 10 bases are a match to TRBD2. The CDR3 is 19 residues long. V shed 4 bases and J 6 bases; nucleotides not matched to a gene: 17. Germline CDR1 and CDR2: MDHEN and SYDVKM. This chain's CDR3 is CASSSWASGRRVASGELFF. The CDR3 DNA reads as TGTGCCAGCAGTTCCTGGGCTAGCGGGAGAAGGGTGGCATCCGGGGAGCTGTTTTTT.